This TCR beta chain was recorded in a study of neurological immune-mediated disorders. On the study more broadly: Of about 34 multiple sclerosis patients, some 30 were relapsing-remitting and 3 secondary progressive.

TCRdb used MiXCR to reprocess the 5' RACE reads, holding one entry per CDR3 protein. The sample records over 35,000 distinct CDR3 sequences, approximately 2.4% being singletons. This clonotype was counted ten times or more. Its antigen is currently unknown. This CDR3 comprises 14 residues. V lost 2 bases to trimming and J lost 7 bases, with 12 bases between them. Germline CDR1 DFQATT, CDR2 SNEGSKA (reference sequence). Study-level results: Expansion of TCR clones was greatest in HTLV-1-associated myelopathy and smallest in multiple sclerosis, where it fell below that of healthy controls. Phylogenetically, 18 of 34 multiple sclerosis patients' repertoires fell into one related-CDR3 cluster, a possible signature.

The starting material, 2 million PBMCs stored at -80 C, gave rise to the unsorted libraries. The sample taken for sequencing was PBMCs. This clonotype originated in a man aged 50 to 60 with multiple sclerosis. The rearrangement joins TRBV20-1 to TRBJ1-6, with D perhaps matching TRBD1 (6 bases). As DNA, the CDR3 is TGCAGTGCTAGATCTGACACAGGGAATTCACCCCTCCACTTT. It encodes CSARSDTGNSPLHF.